Listed below are T cell receptor beta chains from one sample, sequenced in a study of blood T cell repertoires in COVID-19. The table came from immunoSEQ multiplex PCR; TCRdb's copy has only in-frame clones and leaves some out. The sample shows about 170,000 clones, about 89% of them seen only once. Sequenced input: PBMCs or T cells enriched from blood (not recorded which). Source of these receptors: a woman in her late teens or twenties who had recovered from COVID-19. Each CDR3 is given without its conserved first and last residue.

v_gene	len	j_gene	CDR3aa
TRBV30	13	TRBJ2-1	AWSSGTSGHNEQF
TRBV29-1	11	TRBJ1-1	SVEDRGAGGAF
TRBV7-8	17	TRBJ2-7	ASSLSHGLSSDLSYEQY
TRBV30	13	TRBJ1-4	AWSVTLGGSEKLF
TRBV6-5	12	TRBJ2-7	ASRGLAGSYEQY
TRBV7-9	13	TRBJ1-1	ASSPPQALNTEAF
TRBV7-9	14	TRBJ2-3	ASSFPGGTIMDTQY
TRBV7-4	12	TRBJ1-2	ASSLSEPWNGYT
TRBV19	13	TRBJ2-2	ASSMYGGNTGELF
TRBV7-9	12	TRBJ1-5	ASSAAGRWQPQH
TRBV6-2/TRBV6-3	15	TRBJ2-3	ASSSRPGLAGVGAQY
TRBV7-9	12	TRBJ1-1	ASSSRQGETEAF
TRBV6-1	15	TRBJ1-5	ASSEAQWGQSNQPQH
TRBV11-1	13	TRBJ2-5	ASSLRRVGRETQY
TRBV15	13	TRBJ1-5	ATSRGGQSNQPQH
TRBV6-5	11	TRBJ1-1	ASRRGMNTEAF
TRBV7-9	14	TRBJ2-2	ASSTGLAGNTGELF
TRBV10-3	10	TRBJ1-2	AINSGGHGYT
TRBV11-2	15	TRBJ2-2	ASSSLGGRGTPGSCF
TRBV3-1/TRBV3-2	13	TRBJ2-5	ASRSRTSGKETQY
TRBV27	11	TRBJ2-7	ASRLTFRGEQY
TRBV11-2	14	TRBJ2-3	ASSFYPSGSGDTQY
TRBV18	14	TRBJ1-2	ASSENTGGSESGYT
TRBV10-3	12	TRBJ2-1	AISEPSGPNEQF
TRBV27	13	TRBJ1-1	ASSSGQGMGTEAF
TRBV30	11	TRBJ2-3	AWRQGRTDTQY
TRBV5-1	14	TRBJ1-3	ASSRDGQGAGNTIY
TRBV28	14	TRBJ2-1	ASRDPGLAVYNEQF
TRBV9	10	TRBJ2-2	ASSDLGGELF
TRBV15	13	TRBJ2-7	ATSRPGLGTYEQY
TRBV11-2	11	TRBJ1-5	ASSLTPPEPQH
TRBV4-1	16	TRBJ2-1	ASSQDWGGTSVTYEQF
TRBV29-1	8	TRBJ1-1	SVVQAEAF
TRBV5-4	12	TRBJ1-2	ASTSGGRRSGYT
TRBV12-3/TRBV12-4	11	TRBJ2-7	ASSLRETYEQY
TRBV24-1	14	TRBJ2-3	ATSDSGRGFTDTQY
TRBV27	12	TRBJ2-1	ASSFGGYGIEQF
TRBV5-1	15	TRBJ2-7	ASSPGLAGGRTYEQY
TRBV27	11	TRBJ2-7	ASSHKGGAGQY
TRBV28	12	TRBJ2-3	AADGGVDTDTQY
TRBV6-5	13	TRBJ1-2	ASSYSTDRGPGYT
TRBV6-5	13	TRBJ2-1	ASSYSASGSNEQF
TRBV30	13	TRBJ2-7	AWSVWSRGINEQY
TRBV7-2	11	TRBJ2-1	ASRHSPYNEQF
TRBV4-2	15	TRBJ2-5	ASSQDGAGGPRETQY
TRBV5-4	13	TRBJ2-5	ASSLAGAGQETQY
TRBV27	12	TRBJ2-1	ASSRSLQGNEQF
TRBV6-2/TRBV6-3	14	TRBJ2-3	ASSPGSGSPGDTQY
TRBV9	15	TRBJ1-2	ASSVVPGGGAGYGYT
TRBV15	13	TRBJ2-1	ATSSSGTRFNEQF
TRBV7-8	15	TRBJ2-3	ASSSKSGLAAMDTQY
TRBV4-2	13	TRBJ2-5	ASSQGTPGQETQY
TRBV12-3/TRBV12-4	11	TRBJ2-2	ASSLGGTGELF